This T cell receptor (beta chain) is from a study of blood T cells in healthy people across ages. Then a second PCR, running about 6 to 11 cycles, was carried out with a sample-barcoded 5' primer and a J-beta primer mix. Each cDNA molecule was tagged by a template-switch adaptor that had 12 random nucleotides. Each CDR3 protein gets one entry after TCRdb re-called the 5' RACE reads with MiXCR. The repertoire holds 700,000 to 1,000,000 distinct CDR3 sequences, about 42% seen once, with about 21% in the top ten. In its sample, this clonotype was seen a few times. Antigen: not known. Study-level findings and limits: Age advanced and TCR beta diversity per million T cells fell, roughly linearly. Lack of knowledge of donor CMV status possibly confounded expanded clonotype changes.

Germline values: CDR1 SGHVS, CDR2 FQNEAQ. The CDR3 spans 15 residues. The V segment lost 5 bases and the J segment 9 bases; nucleotides outside the gene matches: 13. Sequenced sample: blood. This TCR was sampled from a man aged 55 to 69 in good health. The rearrangement uses TRBV7-8 and TRBJ2-1, with 7 bases matching TRBD2. The CDR3 region is CASSALTGGMGEQFF. For the CDR3, the DNA is TGTGCCAGCAGCGCCCTCACGGGGGGAATGGGTGAGCAGTTCTTC.